Shown below are 19 T cell receptor beta chains from a single sample sequenced in a study of shared clonotypes between healthy human individuals. Sequencing used immunoSEQ multiplex PCR; TCRdb keeps in-frame clones, though not all of them. The repertoire holds over a million clones, with 65% to 75% as singletons. Sequencing was done on a sample of memory CD4+ T cells sorted from blood. Specified subset: CD45RA-negative fraction. These receptor sequences come from a young man in good health.

The chain's CDR3 is CASSEGRRNTIYF. The CDR3 DNA reads TGTGCCAGCAGCGAAGGCCGACGAAACACCATATATTTT. The chain uses TRBV9 and TRBJ1-3; no clear D gene. Trimming removed 3 bases from V and 5 bases from J, with 9 bases in between. CDR3 length: 13 amino acids. The germline CDR1 and CDR2 sequences are SGDLS and YYNGEE.

The table lists this clone with a count of one. The V call is TRBV28, the J call TRBJ1-3, with TRBD1 matching over 8 bases. CDR1 and CDR2 from the germline V gene are MDHEN and SYDVKM. V trimming: 2 bases; J trimming: 7 bases; junction bases outside the gene matches: 4. The CDR3 spans 14 residues. The chain's CDR3 is CASSLTGGQNTIYF. For the CDR3, the DNA is TGTGCCAGCAGTTTAACAGGGGGTCAGAACACCATATATTTT.

This clone occurred a few times. The genes are TRBV10-3 and TRBJ2-2; D not resolved. Trimming left V 8 bases short and J 2 bases short, with 12 bases between. Germline values: CDR1 ENHRY, CDR2 SYGVKD. The CDR3 is 14 amino acids. In nucleotides, the CDR3 is TGTGCCATCTCCTTAGAAGACAACACCGGGGAGCTGTTTTTT. As protein: CAISLEDNTGELFF.

J is TRBJ1-4 and V is TRBV14; D perhaps matches TRBD1 (5 bases). Germline V gives CDR1 SGHDN, CDR2 FVKESK. V was shortened by 2 bases and J by 2 bases, with 6 bases between the two germline ends. The CDR3 loop spans 14 amino acids. The CDR3 coding sequence is TGTGCCAGCAGCCAACAGGGTACTAATGAAAAACTGTTTTTT. Protein sequence: CASSQQGTNEKLFF.

The DNA of the CDR3 is TGTGCCAGCAATTTCCGGGGGCAAGAGACCCAGTACTTC. Protein product: CASNFRGQETQYF. V usage is TRBV7-9 and J usage is TRBJ2-5; TRBD2 might be the D (6 bases). The CDR3 totals 13 residues. In germline, CDR1 is SEHNR, CDR2 FQNEAQ (reference sequence). The V end lost 7 bases, the J end lost 2 bases, and 11 bases lay between the germline ends.

V is TRBV5-1 and J is TRBJ2-3, with 7 nucleotides matching TRBD2. With V trimmed by 0 bases and J by 2 bases, 9 bases remained unmatched. This CDR3 spans 17 amino acids. Germline V CDR1 and CDR2: SGHRS, YFSETQ. CDR3 DNA: TGCGCCAGCAGCTTGGGGTATGGTAGCGGGTTCACAGATACGCAGTATTTT. Translated, it gives CASSLGYGSGFTDTQYF. The whole variable domain, remainder taken from reference TRBV5-1 and TRBJ2-3, is KAGVTQTPRYLIKTRGQQVTLSCSPISGHRSVSWYQQTPGQGLQFLFEYFSETQRNKGNFPGRFSGRQFSNSRSEMNVSTLELGDSALYLCASSLGYGSGFTDTQYFGPGTRLTVL.

Details on this clone: The same CDR3 also results from other DNA sequences found in this sample. The chain carries TRBV19 and TRBJ2-7; unclear D gene. The CDR3 extends over 13 amino acids. V gave up 0 bases and J gave up 3 bases, with 6 bases separating them. Germline lookup yields CDR1 LNHDA and CDR2 SQIVND (reference sequence). The CDR3 DNA reads TGTGCCAGTAGTATAGACCTAGGCTACGAGCAGTACTTC. It encodes CASSIDLGYEQYF.

CDR3 sequence (DNA): TGTGCCACCGGACTCCGGGGTGCGAACACTGAAGCTTTCTTT. Its translation: CATGLRGANTEAFF. The chain employs TRBV19 and TRBJ1-1; D gene unclear. V lost 10 bases to trimming and J lost 1 base, with 16 bases between them. The CDR3 length is 14 residues. Germline loops: CDR1 LNHDA, CDR2 SQIVND (reference sequence).

The chain carries TRBV28 and TRBJ2-4, with D unresolved. V was clipped by 5 bases and J by 0 bases, with 8 bases between them. The CDR3 has 14 amino acids. Per the germline V gene, CDR1 is MDHEN and CDR2 is SYDVKM. The CDR3 coding sequence is TGTGCCAGCAGTGCCGGCGGAGCCAAAAACATTCAGTACTTC. Its protein product is CASSAGGAKNIQYF.

Comment on this clone: The identical CDR3 is also encoded by other nucleotide sequences in the sample. The V call is TRBV5-1, the J call TRBJ1-4; D is perhaps TRBD1 (6 bases). From germline, CDR1 is SGHRS and CDR2 YFSETQ. Trimming removed 7 bases from V and 3 bases from J, with 13 bases in between. The CDR3 length is 14 residues. Written as DNA, the CDR3 is TGCGCCAGCTCCCCGGGGGGCGCTAATGAAAAACTGTTTTTT. Translating it yields CASSPGGANEKLFF.

The gene calls are TRBV12-2 and TRBJ1-5. TRBV12-2 is a documented pseudogene. CDR3 size: 15 residues. The CDR3: CASRLAGGIDQPQHF. DNA for the CDR3: TGTGCAAGTCGCTTAGCGGGGGGTATCGATCAGCCCCAGCATTTT.

This sequence joins TRBV18 and TRBJ1-1, with 7 nucleotides matching TRBD1. Trimming took 5 bases from V and 1 from J; bases not matched to a gene: 7. The germline V gene has CDR1 KGHSH and CDR2 LQKENI. The CDR3 consists of 15 residues. The CDR3, as DNA: TGTGCCAGCTCAACTGACAGGGTTGGGAACACTGAAGCTTTCTTT. Protein product: CASSTDRVGNTEAFF.

The chain has TRBV6-5 and TRBJ2-7; TRBD2 matches at 10 bases. The CDR3 consists of 14 residues. The V gene's germline CDR1 is MNHEY and CDR2 SVGAGI. After removal of 9 bases from V and 6 bases from J, the junction contained 11 bases not matched to a gene. CDR3 sequence: CASTIAGGRGEQYF. The DNA for the CDR3 is TGTGCCAGTACCATAGCGGGAGGAAGGGGCGAGCAGTACTTC.

The chain links TRBV4-2 to TRBJ2-5; the match to TRBD2 covers 12 bases. The CDR3 is made up of 18 amino acids. The V gene end was trimmed by 0 bases and the J gene end by 1 base; junction bases not matched to a gene: 6. Germline V gene lookup returns CDR1 LGHNA and CDR2 YNFKEQ. This CDR3 reads CASSQELGTSGFQETQYF. As DNA, the CDR3 is TGTGCCAGCAGCCAAGAGCTCGGGACTAGCGGGTTCCAAGAGACCCAGTACTTC.

This clone was recorded a few times. The V and J genes are TRBV7-3 and TRBJ1-1, with D unclear. V dropped 5 bases and J dropped 1 base, with 8 bases sitting between them. The CDR3 has 13 amino acids. Looked up from germline, CDR1 is SGHTA and CDR2 is FQGTGA. The CDR3 nucleotides are TGTGCCAGCAGCGAGGCGGGGAACACTGAAGCTTTCTTT. Translating gives CASSEAGNTEAFF. The full variable domain, completed using reference TRBV7-3 and TRBJ1-1, is GAGVSQTPSNKVTEKGKYVELRCDPISGHTALYWYRQSLGQGPEFLIYFQGTGAADDSGLPNDRFFAVRPEGSVSTLKIQRTERGDSAVYLCASSEAGNTEAFFGQGTRLTVV.

The rearrangement uses TRBV7-9 and TRBJ2-1; 9 nucleotides line up with TRBD1. After removal of 5 bases from V and 10 bases from J, the junction contained 9 bases not matched to a gene. This CDR3 is built from 14 residues. Germline lookup yields CDR1 SEHNR and CDR2 FQNEAQ (reference sequence). The CDR3 DNA is TGTGCCAGCAGCCCGGGACAGGGTGGGGACGAGCAGTTCTTC. This gives the protein CASSPGQGGDEQFF.

This chain connects TRBV30 to TRBJ1-5; D is undetermined. Germline CDR1 and CDR2: GTSNPN and SVGIG (reference sequence). With 1 base removed from V and 6 bases from J, the gap between germline ends came to 10 bases. The CDR3 spans 13 residues. The CDR3 spells CAWSGTAIQPQHF. In nucleotides, the CDR3 is TGTGCCTGGAGTGGGACCGCGATTCAGCCCCAGCATTTT.

The CDR3 reads CAWSRTKKPGNTIYF. DNA of the CDR3: TGTGCCTGGAGTAGGACAAAAAAGCCTGGAAACACCATATATTTT. The chain has TRBV30 and TRBJ1-3; a weak D match, TRBD1 (5 bases). Trimming cost V 2 bases and J 2 bases, with 13 bases left between them. CDR3 length equals 15 residues. Germline CDR1 is GTSNPN and CDR2 is SVGIG (reference sequence).

The CDR3 DNA follows: TGTGCCAGCTCCCCCGGACCTTATCTTGGCTACACCTTC. Translated, it gives CASSPGPYLGYTF. The rearrangement links TRBV18 to TRBJ1-2, with no clear D. The CDR3 totals 13 residues. Looked up from germline, CDR1 is KGHSH and CDR2 is LQKENI. V lost 6 bases to trimming and J lost 7 bases, with 15 bases between them.